Included here is one T cell receptor (beta chain) sequence, with context. Antigen unknown. This sample was taken from a study of T cell responses to AZD1222 COVID-19 vaccine. Findings of the study overall: Spike was spanned by vaccine-associated CD4 TCRs, which were dominant at 160-218 and 743-854. Within unmutated variant regions lay the reported targets of nearly half of spike-specific TCRs. Clonal diversity was possibly underestimated, and the donors were mostly white British, with more females.

TCRdb's copy holds only in-frame clones and misses some; the assay was immunoSEQ multiplex PCR. This table has fewer than 85,000 clones, 83% appearing once. The sequencing used peripheral blood, collected 28 days after the second AZD1222 dose. This TCR derives from an adult who received the AZD1222 COVID-19 vaccine.

This CDR3 reads CASSPDARDRGQNTEAFF. For the CDR3, the DNA is TGTGCCAGCAGCCCAGACGCCAGGGACAGGGGCCAGAACACTGAAGCTTTCTTT. The chain has TRBV7-2 and TRBJ1-1; 10 nucleotides match TRBD1. This CDR3 is built from 18 residues. The V segment lost 5 bases and the J segment 1 base; nucleotides outside the gene matches: 13. The germline V gene encodes CDR1 SGHTA and CDR2 FQGNSA.